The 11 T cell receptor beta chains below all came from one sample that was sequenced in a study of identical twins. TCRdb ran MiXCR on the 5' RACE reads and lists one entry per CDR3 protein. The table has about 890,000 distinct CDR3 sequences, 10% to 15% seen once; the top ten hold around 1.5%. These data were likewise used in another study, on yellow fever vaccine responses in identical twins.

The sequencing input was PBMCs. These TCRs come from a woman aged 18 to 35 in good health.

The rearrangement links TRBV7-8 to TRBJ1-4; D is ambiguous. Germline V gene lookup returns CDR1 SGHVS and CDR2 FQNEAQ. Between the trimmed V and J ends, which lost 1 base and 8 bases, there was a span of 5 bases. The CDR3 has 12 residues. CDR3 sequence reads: CASSLDTEKLFF. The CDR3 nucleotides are TGTGCCAGCAGCTTAGATACGGAAAAACTGTTTTTT.

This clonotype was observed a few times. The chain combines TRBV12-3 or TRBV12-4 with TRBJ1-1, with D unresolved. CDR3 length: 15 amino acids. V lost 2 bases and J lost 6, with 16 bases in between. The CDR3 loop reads CASSLLGSGGAEAFF. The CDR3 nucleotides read TGTGCCAGCAGTTTATTGGGCAGCGGTGGGGCTGAAGCTTTCTTT.

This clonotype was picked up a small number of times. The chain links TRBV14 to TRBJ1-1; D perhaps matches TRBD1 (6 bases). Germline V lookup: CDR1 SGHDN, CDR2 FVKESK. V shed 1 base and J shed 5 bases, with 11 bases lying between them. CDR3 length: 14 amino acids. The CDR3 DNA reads TGTGCCAGCAGCCAAGGCAGGGGCTGGACTGAAGCTTTCTTT. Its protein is CASSQGRGWTEAFF.

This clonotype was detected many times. DNA for the CDR3: TGTGCCAGCAGCCCTCATAACCATGAGCAGTTCTTC. Translating gives CASSPHNHEQFF. The rearrangement links TRBV12-3 or TRBV12-4 to TRBJ2-1; the D is unclear. This CDR3 has 12 amino acids. The V end was cut by 6 bases, the J end by 8 bases, with 11 bases between.

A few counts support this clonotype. The CDR3 DNA reads as TGTGCCACGGGAGGACTAGCGGGAGAGAAGTACTTC. It yields the protein CATGGLAGEKYF. The chain uses TRBV27 and TRBJ2-7, with 13 bases lining up with TRBD2. The V gene end was trimmed by 10 bases and the J gene end by 11 bases; junction bases not matched to a gene: 8. Looked up from germline, CDR1 is MNHEY and CDR2 is SMNVEV (reference sequence). The CDR3 has 12 amino acids.

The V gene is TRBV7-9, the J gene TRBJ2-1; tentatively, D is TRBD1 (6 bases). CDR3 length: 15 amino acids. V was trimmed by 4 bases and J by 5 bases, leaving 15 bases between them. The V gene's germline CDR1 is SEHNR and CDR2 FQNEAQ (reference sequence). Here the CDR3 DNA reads TGTGCCAGCAGCTCAGCAGGGGTAGATAACAATGAGCAGTTCTTC. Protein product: CASSSAGVDNNEQFF.

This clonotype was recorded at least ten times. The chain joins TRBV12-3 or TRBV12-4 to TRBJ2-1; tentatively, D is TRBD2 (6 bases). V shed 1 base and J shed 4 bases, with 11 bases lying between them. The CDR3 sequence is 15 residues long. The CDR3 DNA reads TGTGCCAGCAGTTTAGACCAGGGACTTTACAATGAGCAGTTCTTC. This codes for CASSLDQGLYNEQFF.

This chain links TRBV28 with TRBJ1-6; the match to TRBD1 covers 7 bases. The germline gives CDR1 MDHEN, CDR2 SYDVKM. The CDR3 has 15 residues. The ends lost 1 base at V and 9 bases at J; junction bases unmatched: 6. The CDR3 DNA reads TGTGCCAGCAGTTTATCGAGACAGGGAAGTTCACCCCTCCACTTT. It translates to CASSLSRQGSSPLHF.

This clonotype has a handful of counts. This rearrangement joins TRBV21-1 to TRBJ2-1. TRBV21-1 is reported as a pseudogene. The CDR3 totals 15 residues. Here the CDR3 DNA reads TGTGCCAGCACCGGCCTTAGTGGCTCCTACAATGAGCAGTTCTTC. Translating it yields CASTGLSGSYNEQFF.

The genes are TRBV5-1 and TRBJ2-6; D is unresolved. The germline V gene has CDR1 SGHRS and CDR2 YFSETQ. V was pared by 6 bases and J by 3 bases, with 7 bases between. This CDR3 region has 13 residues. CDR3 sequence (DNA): TGCGCCAGCACCTGGCGTGGGGCCAACGTCCTGACTTTC. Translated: CASTWRGANVLTF.

Here the CDR3 DNA reads TGTGCCAGCAGCTTAGGCATGTTATTCGGCGGGGAGGATAATGAGCAGTTCTTC. Protein product: CASSLGMLFGGEDNEQFF. The genes are TRBV11-2 and TRBJ2-1; tentatively, D is TRBD2 (6 bases). From germline, CDR1 is SGHAT and CDR2 FQNNGV. The CDR3 covers 18 residues. The V end lost 1 base, the J end lost 7 bases, and 23 bases lay between the germline ends.